The 14 T cell receptor beta chains in this list originate from one sample, sequenced in a study of shared clonotypes between healthy human individuals (dated by TCRdb to 2020 to 2022). Libraries were constructed by the immunoSEQ multiplex PCR assay. The table was pulled from immuneACCESS by TCRdb, which kept in-frame rearrangements only. Such tables lose some clones; where checked, under half of the loss comes from unresolved V genes, and the rest has no known cause. Recorded for this sample are more than 1 million clones; approximately 80% of them occurred a single time. Under 0.6% of the sample comes from the top ten. What was sequenced was memory CD4+ T cells from PBMCs. The cell subset or site label of this sample denotes: CD45RA-negative fraction. All receptors derive from a man younger than 30 in good health. Some clones in this sample may be carry-over from other donors' samples.

V is TRBV5-1 and J is TRBJ2-3, with TRBD1 as a possible D gene (6 bases). V was trimmed by 2 bases and J by 6 bases, leaving 10 bases between them. This CDR3 is 13 amino acids long. Germline CDR1 is SGHRS and CDR2 is YFSETQ. The DNA of the CDR3 is TGCGCCAGCAGCTTCTACAGGGTGGATACGCAGTATTTT. Its translation: CASSFYRVDTQYF.

This clone was counted a single time. The chain is built from TRBV2 and TRBJ1-6; D is uncertain. Trimming took 6 bases from V and 13 from J, leaving 16 bases between them. The V gene's germline CDR1 is SNHLY and CDR2 FYNNEI. The CDR3 runs 13 residues. For the CDR3, the DNA is TGTGCCAGCAGGGGCATGAGGGAATCCCCCCTCCACTTT. Protein product: CASRGMRESPLHF.

The chain couples TRBV7-8 to TRBJ2-1; TRBD2 matches 8 bases. CDR1 is SGHVS, CDR2 FQNEAQ, per germline. V shed 1 base, J shed 4 bases, and the junction held 18 bases outside the gene matches. The CDR3 totals 20 residues. CDR3 sequence: CASSLGGLGGKLTGYNEQFF. The CDR3 bases are TGTGCCAGCAGCTTAGGGGGACTAGGAGGAAAGTTAACAGGGTACAATGAGCAGTTCTTC.

This sequence joins TRBV7-2 and TRBJ2-3, with 7 bases matching TRBD1. Germline V lookup: CDR1 SGHTA, CDR2 FQGNSA. With V trimmed by 5 bases and J by 4 bases, 9 bases remained unmatched. The CDR3 contains 15 residues. The DNA of the CDR3 is TGTGCCAGCAGCAACAAGGGGGCCTTCCCAGATACGCAGTATTTT. It yields the protein CASSNKGAFPDTQYF.

The chain recombines TRBV30 with TRBJ1-2; maybe TRBD1 (5 bases). V was cut by 2 bases and J by 4 bases, with 14 bases left in between. The CDR3 sequence is 14 residues long. The germline V gene encodes CDR1 GTSNPN and CDR2 SVGIG (reference sequence). CDR3 protein: CAWSTPGRLYGYTF. The CDR3 nucleotides are TGTGCCTGGAGTACCCCGGGACGGCTCTATGGCTACACCTTC.

The chain recombines TRBV27 with TRBJ1-1; 9 bases agree with TRBD1. The CDR3 consists of 15 residues. V trimming: 4 bases; J trimming: 4 bases; junction bases outside the gene matches: 7. Germline V CDR1 and CDR2: MNHEY, SMNVEV (reference sequence). This CDR3 reads CASSSGQGGITEAFF. The CDR3 nucleotides are TGTGCCAGCAGTTCGGGACAGGGAGGCATCACTGAAGCTTTCTTT.

This chain connects TRBV19 to TRBJ2-7; D gene unclear. This CDR3 is built from 13 residues. Deletions cut 7 bases from V and 6 bases from J, with 16 bases between. Germline V gene data show CDR1 as LNHDA and CDR2 as SQIVND (reference sequence). CDR3 sequence: CASTDRSDGEQYF. The DNA of the CDR3 is TGTGCCAGTACCGACCGGTCCGACGGCGAGCAGTACTTC.

The rearrangement links TRBV7-9 to TRBJ1-1, with D unclear. CDR3 length: 14 amino acids. With 2 bases removed from V and 4 bases from J, the gap between germline ends came to 11 bases. The germline V gene encodes CDR1 SEHNR and CDR2 FQNEAQ (reference sequence). CDR3 nucleotides: TGTGCCAGCAGCTTAAACTCTCTTGTCACTGAAGCTTTCTTT. Translation gives CASSLNSLVTEAFF.

This clone was observed a single time. V and J are TRBV6-1 and TRBJ2-3; D possibly corresponds to TRBD2 (6 bases). This CDR3 contains 15 residues. The germline V and J ends were trimmed by 3 bases and 4 bases, with 14 bases remaining between them. The germline gives CDR1 MNHNS, CDR2 SASEGT. The CDR3 spells CASSDLYRESDTQYF. For the CDR3, the DNA is TGTGCCAGCAGTGACCTTTATCGGGAGTCAGATACGCAGTATTTT.

The chain employs TRBV10-2 and TRBJ2-7; TRBD1 aligns across 7 bases. Losses at the gene ends were 6 bases for V and 1 base for J; bases not matched to a gene: 3. In germline, CDR1 is WSHSY, CDR2 SAAADI. The CDR3 is 13 amino acids. CDR3 in DNA: TGCGCCAGCAGGTCGACAGGGTCCTACGAGCAGTACTTC. As protein: CASRSTGSYEQYF.

This clone was found once. The chain is built from TRBV11-3 and TRBJ2-5; D possibly corresponds to TRBD1 (5 bases). The germline V gene has CDR1 SGHNT and CDR2 YENEEA. V shed 5 bases and J shed 1 base, with 8 bases lying between them. The CDR3 runs to 13 residues. The DNA of the CDR3 is TGTGCCAGCAGCCGCGACAGCCAAGAGACCCAGTACTTC. It encodes CASSRDSQETQYF.

The V and J genes are TRBV7-3 and TRBJ2-1; D is unclear. The CDR3 has 15 residues. V dropped 2 bases and J dropped 0 bases, with 8 bases sitting between them. Per the germline V gene, CDR1 is SGHTA and CDR2 is FQGTGA. Here the CDR3 reads CASSLGPLSYNEQFF. The CDR3 DNA sequence: TGTGCCAGCAGCTTAGGTCCCCTCTCCTACAATGAGCAGTTCTTC.

The CDR3 reads CATSRGEGIGYTF. CDR3 nucleotides: TGTGCCACCAGCAGAGGTGAGGGGATTGGCTACACCTTC. This chain uses TRBV15 with TRBJ1-2, with a weak D call TRBD1 (5 bases). CDR1 LNHNV and CDR2 YYDKDF come from the germline V gene (reference sequence). The CDR3 spans 13 residues. The V gene lost 1 base and the J gene lost 7 bases, with 10 bases spanning the gap.

With respect to this clone: The junction and the germline gene differ at one end; a read error may be behind it. The V call is TRBV28, the J call TRBJ1-3; D remains ambiguous. Germline lookup yields CDR1 MDHEN and CDR2 SYDVKM. The CDR3 runs to 12 residues. The CDR3, as DNA: TGCGTCTCCGGAGGGAGCGGAAACACCATATATTTT. Amino acids: CVSGGSGNTIYF.